These T cell receptor beta chains were read from a single sample in a study of T cell responses to AZD1222 COVID-19 vaccine. This table comes from immunoSEQ multiplex PCR, and its TCRdb copy is limited to in-frame clones, with some not included. The repertoire has about 120,000 clones, about nine tenths of them found once; the top ten carry approximately 7.6%. The input for sequencing was peripheral blood, taken on day 0 of AZD1222 vaccination. All receptors derive from an adult in good health. Both conserved end residues are part of each CDR3. A D gene is named only where the DNA matches it firmly. Only part of the rows carry a size: once, few, many, or a class if the clone is expanded.

CDR3 protein: CAISETGAGYSNQPQHF
CDR3 DNA: TGTGCCATCAGTGAGACGGGGGCTGGTTATAGCAATCAGCCCCAGCATTTT
J gene: TRBJ1-5
clone size: NA
D gene: NA
V gene: TRBV10-3

CDR3 protein: CASSEAQGGSEQFF
CDR3 DNA: TGTGCCAGCAGTGAAGCTCAAGGGGGTAGTGAGCAGTTCTTC
J gene: TRBJ2-1
clone size: NA
D gene: NA
V gene: TRBV2

CDR3 protein: CASSSGPESLAKNIQYF
CDR3 DNA: TGTGCCAGCAGCTCTGGTCCAGAATCCCTAGCCAAAAACATTCAGTACTTC
J gene: TRBJ2-4
clone size: NA
D gene: NA
V gene: TRBV5-6

CDR3 protein: CASRRRDSLASGNTIYF
CDR3 DNA: TGTGCCAGCAGACGCCGGGACAGCCTCGCCTCTGGAAACACCATATATTTT
J gene: TRBJ1-3
clone size: NA
D gene: TRBD1
V gene: TRBV27

CDR3 protein: CASSYPTGTGNSPLHF
CDR3 DNA: TGTGCCAGCAGTTACCCTACCGGGACGGGGAATTCACCCCTCCACTTT
J gene: TRBJ1-6
clone size: once
D gene: NA
V gene: TRBV6-7

CDR3 protein: CASSVAGGGADTQYF
CDR3 DNA: TGTGCCAGCAGCGTAGCGGGAGGAGGGGCAGATACGCAGTATTTT
J gene: TRBJ2-3
clone size: NA
D gene: TRBD2
V gene: TRBV9

CDR3 protein: CASRGGAYNEQFF
CDR3 DNA: TGTGCTAGCCGGGGGGGAGCATACAATGAGCAGTTCTTC
J gene: TRBJ2-1
clone size: NA
D gene: TRBD2
V gene: TRBV12-5

CDR3 protein: CASSRTELYGYTF
CDR3 DNA: TGTGCCAGCAGTCGGACCGAACTCTATGGCTACACCTTC
J gene: TRBJ1-2
clone size: NA
D gene: NA
V gene: TRBV6-5

CDR3 protein: CASSERTGDYGYTF
CDR3 DNA: TGTGCCAGCAGTGAACGGACCGGGGACTATGGCTACACCTTC
J gene: TRBJ1-2
clone size: NA
D gene: NA
V gene: TRBV2

CDR3 protein: CASSELDRSYEQYF
CDR3 DNA: TGTGCCAGCAGTGAACTGGACCGCTCCTACGAGCAGTACTTC
J gene: TRBJ2-7
clone size: NA
D gene: NA
V gene: TRBV25-1

CDR3 protein: CASSLVSDFYNEQFF
CDR3 DNA: TGCGCCAGCAGCTTGGTTTCAGACTTCTACAATGAGCAGTTCTTC
J gene: TRBJ2-1
clone size: NA
D gene: NA
V gene: TRBV5-1

CDR3 protein: CASSLGAGQVYGEKLFF
CDR3 DNA: TGTGCCAGCAGCTTGGGCGCGGGACAGGTATATGGAGAAAAACTGTTTTTT
J gene: TRBJ1-4
clone size: NA
D gene: TRBD1
V gene: TRBV5-4

CDR3 protein: CASSPGTGEQPQHF
CDR3 DNA: TGTGCCAGTAGCCCGGGGACAGGGGAACAGCCCCAGCATTTT
J gene: TRBJ1-5
clone size: NA
D gene: TRBD1
V gene: TRBV19

CDR3 protein: CASSQTRQDNSPLHF
CDR3 DNA: TGTGCCAGCAGCCAGACTCGACAGGATAATTCACCCCTCCACTTT
J gene: TRBJ1-6
clone size: NA
D gene: NA
V gene: TRBV7-9

CDR3 protein: CASSLMGENSPLHF
CDR3 DNA: TGTGCCAGCAGTTTAATGGGGGAAAATTCACCCCTCCACTTT
J gene: TRBJ1-6
clone size: NA
D gene: NA
V gene: TRBV28

CDR3 protein: CASSERGRGGYEKLFF
CDR3 DNA: TGTGCCAGCAGCGAAAGGGGCAGGGGCGGTTATGAAAAACTGTTTTTT
J gene: TRBJ1-4
clone size: NA
D gene: NA
V gene: TRBV9

CDR3 protein: CASSQTLGENYGYTF
CDR3 DNA: TGCGCCAGCAGCCAAACTCTCGGGGAAAACTATGGCTACACCTTC
J gene: TRBJ1-2
clone size: NA
D gene: NA
V gene: TRBV4-3

CDR3 protein: CSSSRLVEQFF
CDR3 DNA: TGCAGTAGTAGTCGTTTGGTTGAGCAGTTCTTC
J gene: TRBJ2-1
clone size: NA
D gene: NA
V gene: TRBV20-1

CDR3 protein: CASSTPGQFQPQHF
CDR3 DNA: TGTGCCAGCAGTACGCCGGGACAATTTCAGCCCCAGCATTTT
J gene: TRBJ1-5
clone size: NA
D gene: NA
V gene: TRBV6-2/TRBV6-3

CDR3 protein: CASSYSAQGDYGYTF
CDR3 DNA: TGTGCCAGCAGTTACTCCGCCCAGGGGGACTATGGCTACACCTTC
J gene: TRBJ1-2
clone size: NA
D gene: TRBD1
V gene: TRBV6-5

CDR3 protein: CASSSTGLGVSPLHF
CDR3 DNA: TGTGCCAGCAGTTCCACCGGCCTAGGGGTTTCACCCCTCCACTTT
J gene: TRBJ1-6
clone size: NA
D gene: NA
V gene: TRBV6-1

CDR3 protein: CASSFGDFETFF
CDR3 DNA: TGTGCCAGCAGTTTCGGAGACTTCGAAACTTTCTTT
J gene: TRBJ1-1
clone size: NA
D gene: NA
V gene: TRBV28

CDR3 protein: CASSQVGTVPPYNEQFF
CDR3 DNA: TGTGCCAGCAGCCAAGTGGGGACGGTTCCTCCTTACAATGAGCAGTTCTTC
J gene: TRBJ2-1
clone size: once
D gene: NA
V gene: TRBV14

CDR3 protein: CSVEVGSYEQYF
CDR3 DNA: TGCAGCGTTGAAGTAGGATCCTACGAGCAGTACTTC
J gene: TRBJ2-7
clone size: NA
D gene: NA
V gene: TRBV29-1

CDR3 protein: CASSLFRGVTYNEQFF
CDR3 DNA: TGTGCCAGCAGTTTATTTCGCGGGGTAACCTACAATGAGCAGTTCTTC
J gene: TRBJ2-1
clone size: NA
D gene: NA
V gene: TRBV28

CDR3 protein: CASSTGTGGVYGYTF
CDR3 DNA: TGTGCCAGCAGTACCGGGACAGGGGGCGTGTATGGCTACACCTTC
J gene: TRBJ1-2
clone size: NA
D gene: TRBD1
V gene: TRBV7-9

CDR3 protein: CASSKEGRGLDTEAFF
CDR3 DNA: TGTGCCAGCAGCAAGGAAGGGCGGGGGCTGGACACTGAAGCTTTCTTT
J gene: TRBJ1-1
clone size: NA
D gene: NA
V gene: TRBV7-2

CDR3 protein: CASSSGGSTYEQYF
CDR3 DNA: TGTGCCAGCAGTTCGGGCGGATCTACCTACGAGCAGTACTTC
J gene: TRBJ2-7
clone size: NA
D gene: NA
V gene: TRBV28

CDR3 protein: CASSAPSGSSYEQYF
CDR3 DNA: TGTGCCAGCAGCGCTCCTAGCGGGAGCTCCTACGAGCAGTACTTC
J gene: TRBJ2-7
clone size: NA
D gene: TRBD2
V gene: TRBV9

CDR3 protein: CASSLWEGAGYGYTF
CDR3 DNA: TGTGCCAGCAGTTTATGGGAAGGGGCGGGCTATGGCTACACCTTC
J gene: TRBJ1-2
clone size: NA
D gene: NA
V gene: TRBV28

CDR3 protein: CASSPWFETQETQYF
CDR3 DNA: TGTGCCAGCAGCCCCTGGTTCGAGACCCAAGAGACCCAGTACTTC
J gene: TRBJ2-5
clone size: NA
D gene: NA
V gene: TRBV6-5

CDR3 protein: CASTRTSTDTQYF
CDR3 DNA: TGTGCCAGCACCCGGACAAGCACAGATACGCAGTATTTT
J gene: TRBJ2-3
clone size: NA
D gene: NA
V gene: TRBV27

CDR3 protein: CASSTFSGRAGEQYF
CDR3 DNA: TGTGCCAGCAGCACCTTTAGCGGGAGGGCAGGAGAGCAGTACTTC
J gene: TRBJ2-7
clone size: few
D gene: TRBD2
V gene: TRBV6-5

CDR3 protein: CASTTDRVTEAFF
CDR3 DNA: TGTGCCAGCACCACGGACAGGGTCACTGAAGCTTTCTTT
J gene: TRBJ1-1
clone size: once
D gene: TRBD1
V gene: TRBV7-2

CDR3 protein: CASSVSGRVDEQFF
CDR3 DNA: TGTGCCAGCAGCGTAAGTGGCAGGGTGGATGAGCAGTTCTTC
J gene: TRBJ2-1
clone size: NA
D gene: NA
V gene: TRBV9

CDR3 protein: CASSFGTGRAGELFF
CDR3 DNA: TGTGCCAGCAGCTTCGGGACAGGGAGGGCCGGGGAGCTGTTTTTT
J gene: TRBJ2-2
clone size: few
D gene: TRBD1
V gene: TRBV7-9

CDR3 protein: CSASFGFGYEQFF
CDR3 DNA: TGCAGTGCTAGTTTCGGATTCGGCTATGAGCAGTTCTTC
J gene: TRBJ2-1
clone size: NA
D gene: NA
V gene: TRBV20-1

CDR3 protein: CASSDRDSRTGDEQYF
CDR3 DNA: TGTGCCAGCAGCGACAGAGACAGTCGCACAGGGGACGAGCAGTACTTC
J gene: TRBJ2-7
clone size: NA
D gene: NA
V gene: TRBV21-1

CDR3 protein: CASSQSRQAKNIQYF
CDR3 DNA: TGCGCCAGCAGCCAATCCCGACAGGCTAAAAACATTCAGTACTTC
J gene: TRBJ2-4
clone size: NA
D gene: NA
V gene: TRBV4-3

CDR3 protein: CASSQEGEKLFF
CDR3 DNA: TGTGCCAGCAGCCAAGAGGGGGAAAAACTGTTTTTT
J gene: TRBJ1-4
clone size: NA
D gene: NA
V gene: TRBV4-2

CDR3 protein: CASSHPGTSGNEQFF
CDR3 DNA: TGTGCCAGCAGCCATCCCGGGACTAGCGGCAATGAGCAGTTCTTC
J gene: TRBJ2-1
clone size: NA
D gene: TRBD2
V gene: TRBV7-9

CDR3 protein: CASSFLTVNTEAFF
CDR3 DNA: TGTGCCAGCAGCTTCCTTACAGTGAACACTGAAGCTTTCTTT
J gene: TRBJ1-1
clone size: NA
D gene: NA
V gene: TRBV5-5

CDR3 protein: CASSDGGRDTEAFF
CDR3 DNA: TGTGCCAGCAGTGATGGCGGCCGGGACACTGAAGCTTTCTTT
J gene: TRBJ1-1
clone size: NA
D gene: NA
V gene: TRBV28

CDR3 protein: CASSIGFPGQFF
CDR3 DNA: TGTGCCAGTAGTATAGGGTTCCCAGGGCAGTTCTTC
J gene: TRBJ2-1
clone size: NA
D gene: NA
V gene: TRBV19

CDR3 protein: CASSESGSGDEKLFF
CDR3 DNA: TGTGCCAGCAGCGAGAGCGGGTCGGGGGATGAAAAACTGTTTTTT
J gene: TRBJ1-4
clone size: NA
D gene: NA
V gene: TRBV21-1

CDR3 protein: CASSIELLQGVDGYTF
CDR3 DNA: TGTGCCAGTAGTATCGAACTATTACAGGGAGTCGATGGCTACACCTTC
J gene: TRBJ1-2
clone size: NA
D gene: NA
V gene: TRBV19

CDR3 protein: CASSQEWGPHNEQFF
CDR3 DNA: TGCGCCAGCAGCCAAGAATGGGGACCCCACAATGAGCAGTTCTTC
J gene: TRBJ2-1
clone size: NA
D gene: NA
V gene: TRBV4-1

CDR3 protein: CASSLSTQASVHEQYF
CDR3 DNA: TGTGCCAGCAGTTTATCCACCCAGGCGAGCGTCCACGAGCAGTACTTC
J gene: TRBJ2-7
clone size: NA
D gene: NA
V gene: TRBV28

CDR3 protein: CASSSAGGGYEQYF
CDR3 DNA: TGTGCCAGCAGCAGTGCGGGAGGTGGCTACGAGCAGTACTTC
J gene: TRBJ2-7
clone size: NA
D gene: TRBD2
V gene: TRBV14

CDR3 protein: CSGIWESSYNEQFF
CDR3 DNA: TGCAGCGGGATTTGGGAAAGCTCCTACAATGAGCAGTTCTTC
J gene: TRBJ2-1
clone size: NA
D gene: NA
V gene: TRBV29-1

CDR3 protein: CASSLGNQPQHF
CDR3 DNA: TGTGCCAGCAGTTTAGGCAATCAGCCCCAGCATTTT
J gene: TRBJ1-5
clone size: NA
D gene: NA
V gene: TRBV12-3/TRBV12-4

CDR3 protein: CASRSSGAYEQYF
CDR3 DNA: TGTGCCAGCAGGTCGTCTGGGGCCTACGAGCAGTACTTC
J gene: TRBJ2-7
clone size: NA
D gene: NA
V gene: TRBV12-3/TRBV12-4

CDR3 protein: CASSSRDSNQPQHF
CDR3 DNA: TGTGCCAGTAGTTCAAGAGATAGCAATCAGCCCCAGCATTTT
J gene: TRBJ1-5
clone size: NA
D gene: NA
V gene: TRBV19